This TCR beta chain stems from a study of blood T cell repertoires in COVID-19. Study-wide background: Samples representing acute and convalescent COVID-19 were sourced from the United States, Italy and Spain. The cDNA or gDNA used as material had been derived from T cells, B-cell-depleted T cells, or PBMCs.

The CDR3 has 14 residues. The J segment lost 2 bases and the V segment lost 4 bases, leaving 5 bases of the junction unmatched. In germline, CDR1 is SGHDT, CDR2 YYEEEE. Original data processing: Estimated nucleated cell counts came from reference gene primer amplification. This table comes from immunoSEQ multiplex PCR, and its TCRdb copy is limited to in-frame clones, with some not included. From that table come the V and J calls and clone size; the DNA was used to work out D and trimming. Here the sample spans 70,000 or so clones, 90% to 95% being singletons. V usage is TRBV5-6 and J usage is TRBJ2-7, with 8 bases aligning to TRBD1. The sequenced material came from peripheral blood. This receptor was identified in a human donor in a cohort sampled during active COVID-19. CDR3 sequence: CASSRGQGAYEQYF. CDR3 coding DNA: TGTGCCAGCAGCCGTGGACAGGGCGCCTACGAGCAGTACTTC.